This TCR beta chain was retrieved from a study of blood T cells in healthy people across ages. Study overall: Capturing about one barcoded beta molecule per two T cells was achieved by template switching. Study-level findings and limits: Donors of long life had a larger count of naive CD4+ cells and greater diversity than aged donors.

The V and J ends lost 8 bases and 7 bases, in that order; junction bases with no gene match: 6. Germline values: CDR1 DFQATT, CDR2 SNEGSKA (reference sequence). This CDR3 contains 13 residues. Extraction yielded at least 5.5 micrograms of total RNA per sample. Next came a second PCR, run for about 6 to 12 cycles, which used a sample-barcoded 5' primer along with a J-beta primer mix. Every sample produced at least 3 million CDR3-containing paired-end reads. Each CDR3 protein gets one entry after TCRdb re-called the 5' RACE reads with MiXCR. The sample records approximately 1.5 million distinct CDR3 sequences, almost 35% being singletons. The sample holds many counts of this clonotype. The antigen is unknown.

Sequencing input: blood. The TCR comes from a woman younger than 45 in good health. This sequence joins TRBV20-1 and TRBJ2-1; 12 bases match TRBD2. In DNA, the CDR3 is TGCAGTTCACTAGCGGGGGGTAGGAATGAGCAGTTCTTC. This encodes CSSLAGGRNEQFF.